One sample yielded the 10 T cell receptor beta chains listed below, sequenced in a study of blood T cell repertoires in COVID-19. Some clones are missing from TCRdb's copy, which holds only in-frame ones; the method was immunoSEQ multiplex PCR. The table includes fewer than 250,000 clones, approximately 80% detected once. The source material was PBMCs or T cells enriched from blood (not recorded which). These receptors all come from a woman between 40 and 55 years old with acute COVID-19.

This clone was detected only once. The chain links TRBV19 to TRBJ2-3; 10 bases match TRBD1. Germline lookup yields CDR1 LNHDA and CDR2 SQIVND (reference sequence). CDR3 length: 14 residues. V shed 7 bases, J shed 1 base, and the junction held 2 bases outside the gene matches. CDR3 sequence (DNA): TGTGCCAGTAAAGGGACAGGGGGCACAGATACGCAGTATTTT. This translates into CASKGTGGTDTQYF.

The chain has TRBV11-2 and TRBJ1-1, with D perhaps TRBD1 (5 bases). Trimming pared 1 base from V and 4 bases from J, leaving 10 bases between. This CDR3 comprises 14 residues. Germline V gives CDR1 SGHAT, CDR2 FQNNGV. CDR3 amino acids: CASSLGVRVTEAFF. In DNA form, the CDR3 reads TGTGCCAGCAGCTTAGGTGTCAGGGTCACTGAAGCTTTCTTT.

This clone has a single count. This chain joins TRBV28 and TRBJ2-2; D is perhaps TRBD2 (6 bases). From germline, CDR1 is MDHEN and CDR2 SYDVKM. V was trimmed by 6 bases and J by 0 bases, leaving 8 bases between them. The CDR3 length is 14 residues. The CDR3 DNA is TGTGCCAGCAGCCCGGGGGCGAACACCGGGGAGCTGTTTTTT. Its protein product is CASSPGANTGELFF.

The chain carries TRBV28 and TRBJ1-5; D ambiguous. Trimming removed 2 bases from V and 3 bases from J, with 8 bases in between. Germline CDR1 MDHEN, CDR2 SYDVKM. The CDR3 runs 14 residues. The CDR3: CASSLSQVNQPQHF. In DNA form, the CDR3 reads TGTGCCAGCAGTTTAAGCCAGGTCAATCAGCCCCAGCATTTT.

The CDR3 sequence: CASSEGGGLAGNEETQYF. In DNA form, the CDR3 reads TGTGCCAGCAGTGAAGGGGGAGGACTAGCGGGTAATGAAGAGACCCAGTACTTC. The J gene is TRBJ2-5, the V gene TRBV2, with 11 positions matching TRBD2. Trimming cost V 1 base and J 3 bases; bases outside gene matches: 10. Germline V gene sequence: CDR1 SNHLY, CDR2 FYNNEI. The CDR3 length is 18 residues.

This chain uses TRBV28 with TRBJ1-6; D unclear. The CDR3 totals 15 residues. The V and J ends lost 2 bases and 7 bases respectively, with 12 bases between them. Germline loops: CDR1 MDHEN, CDR2 SYDVKM. CDR3 sequence (DNA): TGTGCCAGCAGTTTAGGCGGACTCATGAATTCACCCCTCCACTTT. It specifies CASSLGGLMNSPLHF.

This clone occurred many times. At one end the junction does not follow the germline gene, possibly because of a read error. The chain links TRBV7-9 to TRBJ1-5, with D hard to call. Per the germline V gene, CDR1 is SEHNR and CDR2 is FQNEAQ (reference sequence). The CDR3 is made up of 11 amino acids. The CDR3 DNA reads TGTGCCAGCAGCTTAGGGGCCATCAAGAATTTT. Residues: CASSLGAIKNF.

The CDR3 nucleotides read TGTGCCTGGAGTCCCAATACAGGGATTGCGGGCCAAGAGACCCAGTACTTC. Protein product: CAWSPNTGIAGQETQYF. The chain combines TRBV30 with TRBJ2-5; a possible D gene is TRBD1 (6 bases). Germline assignment: CDR1 GTSNPN and CDR2 SVGIG (reference sequence). V was cut by 2 bases and J by 1 base, with 20 bases left in between. The CDR3 runs to 17 residues.

The chain uses TRBV19 and TRBJ2-3; 11 positions match TRBD2. The CDR3 consists of 16 residues. The germline V gene has CDR1 LNHDA and CDR2 SQIVND (reference sequence). The V and J ends lost 5 bases and 1 base, in that order; junction bases with no gene match: 5. CDR3 coding DNA: TGTGCCAGTAGTCCGGAGACTAGCGGGGGCACAGATACGCAGTATTTT. Protein product: CASSPETSGGTDTQYF.

This clone was observed once. The rearrangement links TRBV28 to TRBJ1-2; D not resolved. This CDR3 is built from 15 residues. Trimming removed 2 bases at V and 2 bases at J, with 12 bases between. Germline CDR1 reads MDHEN; CDR2 reads SYDVKM. The CDR3 protein is CASSLTGGENYGYTF. CDR3 in DNA: TGTGCCAGCAGTTTAACCGGCGGGGAAAACTATGGCTACACCTTC.